A selection of T cell receptor beta chains follows, all from one sample in a study of memory CD4+ T cells and cytomegalovirus serostatus. Assay used: immunoSEQ multiplex PCR; TCRdb lists only in-frame clones, some missing. The profile shows tens of thousands of clones, roughly 80% of them singletons. Sequences were obtained from memory CD4+ T cells from blood. All receptors come from an adult in good health and CMV-seronegative. The CDR3 runs from the conserved cysteine through the conserved F or W. Each record gives: J gene, CDR3 length, V gene, D gene, CDR3 protein, CDR3 DNA. A D gene is named only where the DNA matches it firmly.

>TRBJ2-1|15|TRBV5-1|TRBD2
CASSALGLAGNEQFF
TGCGCCAGCAGCGCCCTAGGACTAGCAGGCAATGAGCAGTTCTTC
>TRBJ1-4|16|TRBV5-6|.
CASSYAGSTTNEKLFF
TGTGCCAGCAGCTACGCCGGGAGTACAACTAATGAAAAACTGTTTTTT
>TRBJ2-5|16|TRBV19|TRBD2
CASSPRGLAEAETQYF
TGTGCCAGTAGTCCCCGGGGACTAGCGGAAGCGGAGACCCAGTACTTC
>TRBJ1-2|14|TRBV4-1|.
CASSQMGAFYGYTF
TGCGCCAGCAGCCAGATGGGGGCCTTCTATGGCTACACCTTC
>TRBJ2-1|17|TRBV15|TRBD2
CATSREILAGRHNEQFF
TGTGCCACCAGCAGAGAAATTTTAGCGGGGCGCCACAATGAGCAGTTCTTC
>TRBJ1-1|13|TRBV10-3|TRBD1
CATSGGANTEAFF
TGTGCCACCTCAGGGGGCGCGAACACTGAAGCTTTCTTT
>TRBJ1-1|13|TRBV6-1|TRBD1
CASKGTENTEAFF
TGTGCCAGCAAAGGGACAGAAAACACTGAAGCTTTCTTT
>TRBJ1-1|14|TRBV7-9|.
CASSSLEGHTEAFF
TGTGCCAGCAGCTCACTTGAGGGACACACTGAAGCTTTCTTT
>TRBJ1-5|14|TRBV19|.
CASSTTGGNQPQHF
TGTGCCAGTAGTACAACGGGAGGCAATCAGCCCCAGCATTTT
>TRBJ2-5|15|TRBV7-2|.
CASSLSVYREETQYF
TGTGCCAGCAGCTTATCGGTTTACAGGGAAGAGACCCAGTACTTC
>TRBJ1-4|15|TRBV6-1|.
CAGGRDETTNEKLFF
TGTGCCGGAGGCAGGGATGAGACAACTAATGAAAAACTGTTTTTT
>TRBJ2-5|11|TRBV30|.
CAWSTQATQYF
TGTGCCTGGAGCACCCAGGCGACCCAGTACTTC
>TRBJ2-6|16|TRBV5-5|.
CASSPDISSGANVLTF
TGTGCCAGCAGCCCTGACATCAGCTCTGGGGCCAACGTCCTGACTTTC
>TRBJ2-3|14|TRBV5-4|.
CASSSQGATDTQYF
TGTGCCAGCAGCTCCCAGGGCGCCACAGATACGCAGTATTTT
>TRBJ2-3|14|TRBV5-8|.
CASSLAASPDTQYF
TGTGCCAGCAGCTTGGCGGCCTCCCCAGATACGCAGTATTTT
>TRBJ2-3|15|TRBV9|TRBD1
CASSVGDRNTDTQYF
TGTGCCAGCAGCGTTGGGGACAGAAACACAGATACGCAGTATTTT
>TRBJ2-4|14|TRBV4-3|.
CASSQDSRGDIQYF
TGCGCCAGCAGCCAAGATAGCAGGGGGGACATTCAGTACTTC